The 2 T cell receptor beta chains given below trace back to one sample, sequenced in a study of read filtering for tumor transcriptome and immune sequencing. From approximately 430 ng of RNA, a library with molecular barcoded alpha/delta and beta/gamma adaptors was made. Each CDR3 protein gets one entry after TCRdb re-called the reads with MiXCR. The sample lists tens of thousands of distinct CDR3 sequences, approximately 19% seen once, with over 11% in the top ten. The sequencing sample was made of a population of CD138-negative cells sorted from bone marrow. The receptors were gathered from a donor aged 40 or older with multiple myeloma.

This clonotype came up a few times. Since a much larger clone is just one base distant, this may be a read error. The chain has TRBV7-9 and TRBJ1-1, with TRBD1 as a possible D gene (6 bases). The V gene's germline CDR1 is SEHNR and CDR2 FQNEAQ (reference sequence). V lost 1 base and J 9 bases, leaving 12 bases between the germline ends. The CDR3 runs to 13 residues. CDR3 residues: CASSLGGGSKAFF. CDR3 sequence (DNA): TGTGCCAGCAGCTTAGGAGGGGGTTCGAAAGCTTTCTTT.

This clonotype was counted at least ten times. The genes are TRBV12-3 or TRBV12-4 and TRBJ2-2; 7 bases map to TRBD1. There are 14 residues in the CDR3. Germline trimming cut 7 bases from V and 0 bases from J; bases unmatched to any gene: 2. The CDR3 nucleotides are TGTGCCAGCAAACAGGGGTCGAACACCGGGGAGCTGTTTTTT. It encodes CASKQGSNTGELFF.